Listed below are T cell receptor beta chains from one sample, sequenced in a study of T cell repertoires in cytomegalovirus infection. In TCRdb, the reads were re-called with MiXCR into one record per CDR3 protein. The table has some 940,000 distinct CDR3 sequences, approximately 31% seen once. No antigen has been assigned to these receptors. Sequenced material: cultured CD8+ T cells from PBMCs, taken from culture after CMV antigen stimulation. The source is a human donor in good health (CMV status not recorded). Some clones in this sample may be carry-over from other donors' samples. The CDR3 runs from the conserved cysteine through the conserved F or W. A D gene is named only where the DNA matches it firmly. The listing skips clone size in some rows; elsewhere it reads once, few, many or a size class.

TRBJ2-2	NA	TRBV4-1	TRBD1	CASSHQTGGPANTGELFF	TGTGCCAGCAGCCACCAAACAGGGGGCCCTGCGAACACCGGGGAGCTGTTTTTT
TRBJ2-1	NA	TRBV9	NA	CASSVAGRYNEQFF	TGTGCCAGCAGCGTAGCGGGGAGGTACAATGAGCAGTTCTTC
TRBJ2-5	NA	TRBV7-3	NA	CASSLWHLVEETQYF	TGTGCCAGCAGCTTGTGGCACCTCGTCGAAGAGACCCAGTACTTC
TRBJ2-1	NA	TRBV27	NA	CVSSSEQGIYNEQFF	TGTGTCAGCAGTTCCGAACAGGGAATATACAATGAGCAGTTCTTC
TRBJ2-1	NA	TRBV5-1	TRBD2	CASSLERGGINEQFF	TGCGCCAGCAGCCTAGAGCGGGGGGGGATCAATGAGCAGTTCTTC
TRBJ2-1	few	TRBV4-2	NA	CASSQDPGDSYNEQFF	TGTGCCAGCAGCCAAGATCCGGGTGACTCCTACAATGAGCAGTTCTTC
TRBJ2-3	NA	TRBV4-1	TRBD1	CASSHGQGGNQPQYF	TGCGCCAGCAGTCACGGACAGGGGGGAAACCAGCCCCAGTATTTT
TRBJ1-3	NA	TRBV6-5	NA	CASSYSRPVYSGNTIYF	TGTGCCAGCAGTTACTCGAGGCCCGTTTACTCTGGAAACACCATATATTTT
TRBJ1-5	NA	TRBV10-3	TRBD1	CAIRETGEDQPQHF	TGTGCCATCAGGGAAACAGGGGAAGATCAGCCCCAGCATTTT
TRBJ2-1	few	TRBV4-2	TRBD2	CASGTSGGPDNEQFF	TGTGCCAGCGGGACTAGCGGGGGGCCTGACAATGAGCAGTTCTTC
TRBJ1-5	NA	TRBV20-1	NA	CSAVTRMSNQPQHF	TGCAGTGCAGTGACACGGATGAGCAATCAGCCCCAGCATTTT
TRBJ2-2	few	TRBV7-6	NA	CASSLLHTNTGELFF	TGTGCCAGCAGCTTATTACATACGAACACCGGGGAGCTGTTTTTT
TRBJ1-1	NA	TRBV10-3	NA	CASHPAGLGFGTEAFF	TGTGCCAGCCACCCAGCAGGGTTGGGGTTTGGCACTGAAGCTTTCTTT
TRBJ2-5	NA	TRBV4-1	NA	CASSQYPTLSETQYF	TGCGCCAGCAGCCAATACCCAACCCTATCGGAGACCCAGTACTTC
TRBJ1-4	NA	TRBV6-5	NA	CASSYFEQGIWKLFF	TGTGCCAGCAGTTACTTTGAACAGGGAATTTGGAAACTGTTTTTT
TRBJ1-1	few	TRBV12-5	NA	CASGLSGTEAFF	TGTGCTAGTGGTTTGTCCGGCACTGAAGCTTTCTTT
TRBJ2-7	NA	TRBV28	NA	CASSLTPGTTNTYERYF	TGTGCCAGCAGTTTAACGCCAGGGACGACGAACACCTACGAGCGGTACTTC
TRBJ2-2	few	TRBV2	NA	CASSTMLQGPNTGELFF	TGTGCCAGCAGTACCATGTTACAGGGACCGAACACCGGGGAGCTGTTTTTT
TRBJ1-5	many	TRBV4-1	NA	CASSQVAGTDNQPQHF	TGCGCCAGCAGCCAAGTTGCCGGGACCGATAATCAGCCCCAGCATTTT
TRBJ2-2	many	TRBV7-8	NA	CASSTDRRSPMNTGELFF	TGTGCCAGCAGCACGGACAGACGGTCCCCGATGAACACCGGGGAGCTGTTTTTT
TRBJ2-7	few	TRBV23-1	TRBD1	CASSLFRDRFHEQYF	TGCGCCAGCAGTCTTTTCAGGGACAGGTTCCACGAGCAGTACTTC
TRBJ1-4	few	TRBV6-1	NA	CASSEALRDRPNEKLFF	TGTGCCAGCAGTGAAGCGCTTCGGGACCGACCTAATGAAAAACTGTTTTTT
TRBJ1-1	few	TRBV28	TRBD1	CASSPLTGPNTEAFF	TGTGCCAGCAGTCCACTGACAGGGCCGAACACTGAAGCTTTCTTT
TRBJ2-1	few	TRBV13	TRBD2	CASSSQVAGDNEQFF	TGTGCCAGCAGCTCCCAGGTAGCGGGGGACAATGAGCAGTTCTTC
TRBJ1-1	NA	TRBV28	NA	CASNPILSQGLDFF	TGTGCCAGCAATCCTATCTTGTCCCAGGGGTTAGATTTCTTT
TRBJ2-3	few	TRBV10-3	NA	CAIRFTDTQYF	TGTGCCATCAGATTCACAGATACGCAGTATTTT
TRBJ2-2	NA	TRBV20-1	NA	CSARPDRTGELFF	TGCAGTGCTAGACCTGACAGAACCGGGGAGCTGTTTTTT